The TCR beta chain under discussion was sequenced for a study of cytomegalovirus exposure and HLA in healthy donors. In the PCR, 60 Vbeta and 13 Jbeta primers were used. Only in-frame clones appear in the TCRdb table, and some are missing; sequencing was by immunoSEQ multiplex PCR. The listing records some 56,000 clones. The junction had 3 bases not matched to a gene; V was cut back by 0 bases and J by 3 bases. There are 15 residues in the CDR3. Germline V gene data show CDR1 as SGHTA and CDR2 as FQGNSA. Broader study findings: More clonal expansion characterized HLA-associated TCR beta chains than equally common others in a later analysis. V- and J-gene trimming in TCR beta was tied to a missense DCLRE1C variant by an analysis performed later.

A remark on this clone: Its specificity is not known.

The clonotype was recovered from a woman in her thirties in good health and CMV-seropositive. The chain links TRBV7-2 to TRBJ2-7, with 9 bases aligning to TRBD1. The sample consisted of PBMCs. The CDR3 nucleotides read TGTGCCAGCAGCTTAGCCCTGGGACAGGGCTACGAGCAGTACTTC. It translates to CASSLALGQGYEQYF.